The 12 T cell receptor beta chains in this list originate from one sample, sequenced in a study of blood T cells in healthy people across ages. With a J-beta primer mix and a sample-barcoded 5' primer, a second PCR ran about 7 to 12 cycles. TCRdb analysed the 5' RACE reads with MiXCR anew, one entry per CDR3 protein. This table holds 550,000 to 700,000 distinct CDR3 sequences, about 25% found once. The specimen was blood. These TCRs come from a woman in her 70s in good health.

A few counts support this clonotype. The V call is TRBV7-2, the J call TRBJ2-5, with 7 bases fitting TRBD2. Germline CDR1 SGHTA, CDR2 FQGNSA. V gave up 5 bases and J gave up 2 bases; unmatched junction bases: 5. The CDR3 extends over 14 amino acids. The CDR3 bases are TGTGCCAGCAGCCCCGCGGGGGTTCAAGAGACCCAGTACTTC. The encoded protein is CASSPAGVQETQYF.

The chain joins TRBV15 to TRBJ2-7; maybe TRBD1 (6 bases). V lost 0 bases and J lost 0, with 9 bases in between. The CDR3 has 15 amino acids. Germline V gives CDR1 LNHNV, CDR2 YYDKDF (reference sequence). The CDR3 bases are TGTGCCACCAGCAGAGATCCAGGGGCCTCCTACGAGCAGTACTTC. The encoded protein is CATSRDPGASYEQYF.

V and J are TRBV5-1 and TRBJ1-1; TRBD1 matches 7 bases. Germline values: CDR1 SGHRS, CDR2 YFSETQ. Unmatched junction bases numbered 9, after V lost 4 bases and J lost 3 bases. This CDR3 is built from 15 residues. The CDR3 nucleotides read TGCGCCAGCAGCCCTACAGGGGAACCGTACACTGAAGCTTTCTTT. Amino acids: CASSPTGEPYTEAFF.

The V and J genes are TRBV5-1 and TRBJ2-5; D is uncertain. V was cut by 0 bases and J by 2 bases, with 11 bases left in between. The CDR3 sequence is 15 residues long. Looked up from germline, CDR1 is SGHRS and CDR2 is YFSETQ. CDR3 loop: CASSLASAQQETQYF. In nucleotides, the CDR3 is TGCGCCAGCAGCTTGGCCAGCGCTCAGCAAGAGACCCAGTACTTC.

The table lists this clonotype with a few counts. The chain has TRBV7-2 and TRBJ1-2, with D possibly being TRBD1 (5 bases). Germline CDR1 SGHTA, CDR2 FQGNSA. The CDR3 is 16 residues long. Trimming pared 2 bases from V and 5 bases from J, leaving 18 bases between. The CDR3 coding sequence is TGTGCCAGCAGCTTACTACAGGTCCCATTTAGTTATGGCTACACCTTC. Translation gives CASSLLQVPFSYGYTF.

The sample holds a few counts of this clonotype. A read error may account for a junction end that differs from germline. The CDR3, as DNA: TGTGCCAGCAGTTTATCTGTCCAGCCCCTGCATTTT. Translating gives CASSLSVQPLHF. V and J are TRBV12-3 or TRBV12-4 and TRBJ1-5, with D unresolved. The length of the CDR3 is 12 residues.

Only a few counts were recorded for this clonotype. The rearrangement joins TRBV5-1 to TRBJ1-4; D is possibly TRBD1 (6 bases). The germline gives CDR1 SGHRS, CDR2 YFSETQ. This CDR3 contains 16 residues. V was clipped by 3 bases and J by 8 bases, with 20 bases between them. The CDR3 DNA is TGCGCCAGCAGCTGGGGCGGTCAGGGGCAGGAAGAAAAACTGTTTTTT. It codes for CASSWGGQGQEEKLFF.

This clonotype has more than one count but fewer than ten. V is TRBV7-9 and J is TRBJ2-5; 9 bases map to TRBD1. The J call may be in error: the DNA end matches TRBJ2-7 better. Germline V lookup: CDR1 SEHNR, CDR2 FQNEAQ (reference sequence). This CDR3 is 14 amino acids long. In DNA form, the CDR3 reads TGTGCCAGCAGCCCGAAATGGACAGGGGACGAGCAGTACTTC. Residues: CASSPKWTGDEQYF.

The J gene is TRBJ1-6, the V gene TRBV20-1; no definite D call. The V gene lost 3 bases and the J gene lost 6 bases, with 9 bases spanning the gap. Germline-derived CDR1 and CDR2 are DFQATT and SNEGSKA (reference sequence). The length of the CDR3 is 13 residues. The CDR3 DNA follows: TGCAGTGCTAGGGGGTATTCTAATTCACCCCTCCACTTT. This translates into CSARGYSNSPLHF.

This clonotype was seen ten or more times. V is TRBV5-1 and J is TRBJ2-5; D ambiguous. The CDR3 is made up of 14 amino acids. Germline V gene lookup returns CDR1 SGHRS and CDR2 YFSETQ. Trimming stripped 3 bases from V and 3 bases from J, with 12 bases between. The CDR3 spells CASSWTDDKETQYF. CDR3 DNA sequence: TGCGCCAGCAGCTGGACCGATGATAAAGAGACCCAGTACTTC. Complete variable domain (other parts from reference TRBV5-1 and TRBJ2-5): KAGVTQTPRYLIKTRGQQVTLSCSPISGHRSVSWYQQTPGQGLQFLFEYFSETQRNKGNFPGRFSGRQFSNSRSEMNVSTLELGDSALYLCASSWTDDKETQYFGPGTRLLVL.

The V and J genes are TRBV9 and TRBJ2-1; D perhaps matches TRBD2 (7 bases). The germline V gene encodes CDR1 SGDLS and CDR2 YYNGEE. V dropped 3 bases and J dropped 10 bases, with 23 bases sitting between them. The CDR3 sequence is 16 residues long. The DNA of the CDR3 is TGTGCCAGCAGCGACGGGGGGCGCAATCCAATTCGGGAGCAGTTCTTC. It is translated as CASSDGGRNPIREQFF.

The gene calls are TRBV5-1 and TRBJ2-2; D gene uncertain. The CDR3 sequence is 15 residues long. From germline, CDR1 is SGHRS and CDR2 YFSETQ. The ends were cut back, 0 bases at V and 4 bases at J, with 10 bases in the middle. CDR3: CASSLEKGFTGELFF. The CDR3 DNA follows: TGCGCCAGCAGCTTGGAGAAGGGCTTCACCGGGGAGCTGTTTTTT.